This record concerns one T cell receptor (beta chain) sequence. The PCR contained 60 Vbeta and 13 Jbeta primers. Study processing details: In a later analysis, of around 83 million unique beta chains, approximately 10 million appeared in at least two donors. Sequencing used immunoSEQ multiplex PCR; TCRdb keeps in-frame clones, though not all of them. From that table come the V and J calls and clone size; the DNA was used to work out D and trimming. This sample has 150,000 to 200,000 clones; 70% to 80% occur once, and the top ten carry 3.5% to 5%. The V gene's germline CDR1 is WSHSY and CDR2 SAAADI. This CDR3 is 15 amino acids long. With V trimmed by 6 bases and J by 7 bases, 13 bases remained unmatched. The sample belongs to a study of cytomegalovirus exposure and HLA in healthy donors. For the study at large: In an early release, HLA-typed donors contributed some 82 million unique TCR sequences.

The donors, nominally healthy at sampling, likely had unrecorded immune exposures. Sequenced: PBMCs. V gene TRBV10-2 combines with J gene TRBJ2-7; TRBD2 agrees at 9 bases. This clonotype was obtained from a woman aged 30 to 39 in good health and CMV-seropositive. Here the CDR3 reads CASRPLAGTDGEQYF. CDR3 DNA: TGCGCCAGCAGGCCCCTAGCGGGAACCGACGGGGAGCAGTACTTC.